This T cell receptor (beta chain) was identified during a study of metastatic and nonmetastatic thyroid tumors. At the level of the study: The authors compared repertoires across blood and tumor or nodule tissue from malignant and benign thyroid patients. General study results and limits: It was reported that TCR beta diversity was significantly higher in malignant thyroid tumors than benign nodules, in blood and tumor.

How the authors handled the data: The authors used CDR3 differences across clinicopathological groups to build a distant-metastasis classifier for papillary thyroid cancer. TCRdb re-called the PCR reads with MiXCR. The V and J calls and clone size are TCRdb's, not the authors'. The repertoire holds around 19,000 clones, with roughly a third as singletons. About this clone: As yet, its antigen is unknown.

Patients had received no treatment of any kind before thyroid surgery. The CDR3 spans 14 residues. The ends were cut back, 6 bases at V and 7 bases at J, with 19 bases in the middle. The chain is built from TRBV12-3 or TRBV12-4 and TRBJ2-7, with a tentative D call TRBD2 (6 bases). The sequencing input was tumor tissue. The receptor was isolated from a female donor with papillary thyroid cancer or a benign thyroid nodule (not recorded which). Some clones in this sample may be carry-over from other donors' samples. CDR3 bases: TGTGCCAGCAGCCCCTCAACCGGGAGAGGGGAGCAGTACTTC. Encoded protein: CASSPSTGRGEQYF.